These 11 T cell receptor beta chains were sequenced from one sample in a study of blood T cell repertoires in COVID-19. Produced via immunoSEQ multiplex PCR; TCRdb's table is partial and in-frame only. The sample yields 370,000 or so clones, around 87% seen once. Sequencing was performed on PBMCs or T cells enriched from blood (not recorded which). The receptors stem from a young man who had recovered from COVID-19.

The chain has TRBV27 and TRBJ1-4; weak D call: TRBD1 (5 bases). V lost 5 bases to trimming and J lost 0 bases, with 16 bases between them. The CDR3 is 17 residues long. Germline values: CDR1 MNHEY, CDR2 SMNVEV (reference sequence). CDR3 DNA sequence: TGTGCCAGCAGTCCGCTGACAGACCTGGCAACTAATGAAAAACTGTTTTTT. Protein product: CASSPLTDLATNEKLFF.

The CDR3 loop is CASSPGRGSSYNEQFF. The CDR3 DNA reads TGTGCCAGCAGCCCCGGACGGGGGAGCTCCTACAATGAGCAGTTCTTC. The rearrangement joins TRBV5-6 to TRBJ2-1; TRBD2 might be the D (6 bases). The V gene lost 4 bases and the J gene lost 0 bases, with 14 bases spanning the gap. The CDR3 sequence is 16 residues long. Germline-derived CDR1 and CDR2 are SGHDT and YYEEEE. Together with reference TRBV5-6 and TRBJ2-1, the CDR3 gives the full variable domain: DAGVTQSPTHLIKTRGQQVTLRCSPKSGHDTVSWYQQALGQGPQFIFQYYEEEERQRGNFPDRFSGHQFPNYSSELNVNALLLGDSALYLCASSPGRGSSYNEQFFGPGTRLTVL.

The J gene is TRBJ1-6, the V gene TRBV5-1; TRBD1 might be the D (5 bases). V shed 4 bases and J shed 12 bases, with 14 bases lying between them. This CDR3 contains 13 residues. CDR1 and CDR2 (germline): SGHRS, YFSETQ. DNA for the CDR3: TGCGCCAGCAGCCTGAATCGGACACTACCCCTCCACTTT. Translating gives CASSLNRTLPLHF.

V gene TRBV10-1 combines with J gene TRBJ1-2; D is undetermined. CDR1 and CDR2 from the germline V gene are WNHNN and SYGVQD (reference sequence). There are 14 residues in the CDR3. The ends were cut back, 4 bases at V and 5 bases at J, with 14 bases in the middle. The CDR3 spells CASSVLEREYGYTF. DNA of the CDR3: TGCGCCAGCAGTGTGCTGGAGAGAGAGTATGGCTACACCTTC.

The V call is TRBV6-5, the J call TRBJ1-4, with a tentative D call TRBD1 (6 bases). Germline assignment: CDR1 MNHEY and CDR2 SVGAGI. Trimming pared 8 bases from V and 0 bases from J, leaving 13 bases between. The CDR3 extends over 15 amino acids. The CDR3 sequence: CASGTRLATNEKLFF. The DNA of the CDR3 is TGTGCCAGCGGGACAAGACTCGCAACTAATGAAAAACTGTTTTTT.

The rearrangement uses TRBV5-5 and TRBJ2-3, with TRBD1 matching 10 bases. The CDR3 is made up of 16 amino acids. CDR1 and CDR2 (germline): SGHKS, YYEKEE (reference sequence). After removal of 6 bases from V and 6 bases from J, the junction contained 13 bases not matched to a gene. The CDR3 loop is CASTPSGTGVGDTQYF. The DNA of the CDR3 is TGTGCCAGCACCCCGTCCGGGACAGGGGTCGGCGATACGCAGTATTTT.

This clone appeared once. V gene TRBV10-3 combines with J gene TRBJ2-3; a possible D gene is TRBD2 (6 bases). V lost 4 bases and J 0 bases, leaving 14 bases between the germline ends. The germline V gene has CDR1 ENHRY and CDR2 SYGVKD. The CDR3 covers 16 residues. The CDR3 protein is CAISASRGPSTDTQYF. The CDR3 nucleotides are TGTGCCATCAGTGCCTCGCGGGGCCCTAGCACAGATACGCAGTATTTT.

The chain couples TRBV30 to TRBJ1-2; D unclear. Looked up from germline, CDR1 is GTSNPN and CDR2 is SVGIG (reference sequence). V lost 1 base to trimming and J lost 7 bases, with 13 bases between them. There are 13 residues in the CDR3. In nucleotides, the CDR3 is TGTGCCTGGAGTGAACTCGATTTTTCTGGCTACACCTTC. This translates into CAWSELDFSGYTF.

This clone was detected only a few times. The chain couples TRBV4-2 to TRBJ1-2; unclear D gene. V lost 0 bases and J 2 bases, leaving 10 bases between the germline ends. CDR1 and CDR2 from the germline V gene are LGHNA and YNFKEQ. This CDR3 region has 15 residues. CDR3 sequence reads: CASSQETWQNYGYTF. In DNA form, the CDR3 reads TGTGCCAGCAGCCAAGAAACGTGGCAGAACTATGGCTACACCTTC.

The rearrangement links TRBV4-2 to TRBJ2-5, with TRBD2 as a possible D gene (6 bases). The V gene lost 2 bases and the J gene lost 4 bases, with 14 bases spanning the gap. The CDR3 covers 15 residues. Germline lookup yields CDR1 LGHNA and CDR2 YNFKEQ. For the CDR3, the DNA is TGTGCCAGCAGCCAACGGTGGAAGGGAGGAGAGACCCAGTACTTC. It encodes CASSQRWKGGETQYF.

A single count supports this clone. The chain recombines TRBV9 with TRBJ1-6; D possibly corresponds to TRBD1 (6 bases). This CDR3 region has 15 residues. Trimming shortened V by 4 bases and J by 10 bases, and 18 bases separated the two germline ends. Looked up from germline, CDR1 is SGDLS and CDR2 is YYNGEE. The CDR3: CASSPGGDTKSPLHF. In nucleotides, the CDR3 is TGTGCCAGCAGCCCCGGTGGGGACACGAAATCACCCCTCCACTTT.